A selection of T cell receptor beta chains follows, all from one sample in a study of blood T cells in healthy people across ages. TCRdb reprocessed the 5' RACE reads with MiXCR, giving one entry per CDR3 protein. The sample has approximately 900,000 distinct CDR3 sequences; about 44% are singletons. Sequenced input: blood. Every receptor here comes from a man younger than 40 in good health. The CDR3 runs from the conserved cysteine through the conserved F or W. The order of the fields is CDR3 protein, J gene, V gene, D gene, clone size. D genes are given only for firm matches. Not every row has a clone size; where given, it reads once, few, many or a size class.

cdr3_aa: CASTPVAGRTYNEQFF; j_call: TRBJ2-1; v_call: TRBV6-5; d_call: .; clone_size: few
cdr3_aa: CAISEPTRDYLLETQYF; j_call: TRBJ2-5; v_call: TRBV10-3; d_call: TRBD2; clone_size: .
cdr3_aa: CAGSFPGQGMRSYGYTF; j_call: TRBJ1-2; v_call: TRBV11-2; d_call: TRBD1; clone_size: .
cdr3_aa: CSARDFVSGDSYEQYF; j_call: TRBJ2-7; v_call: TRBV20-1; d_call: .; clone_size: few
cdr3_aa: CASSGGDFYNEQFF; j_call: TRBJ2-1; v_call: TRBV6-5; d_call: TRBD2; clone_size: few
cdr3_aa: CSARAGMETQYF; j_call: TRBJ2-5; v_call: TRBV20-1; d_call: .; clone_size: .
cdr3_aa: CASSLETGISNQPQHF; j_call: TRBJ1-5; v_call: TRBV12-3/TRBV12-4; d_call: TRBD1; clone_size: many
cdr3_aa: CVSRGEPTYEQYF; j_call: TRBJ2-7; v_call: TRBV5-1; d_call: TRBD2; clone_size: .
cdr3_aa: CASSSASEHYGYTF; j_call: TRBJ1-2; v_call: TRBV9; d_call: .; clone_size: few
cdr3_aa: CASSLTGASNEQYF; j_call: TRBJ2-7; v_call: TRBV12-3/TRBV12-4; d_call: .; clone_size: .
cdr3_aa: CSARPIGQAGLQETQYF; j_call: TRBJ2-5; v_call: TRBV20-1; d_call: .; clone_size: few
cdr3_aa: CASSYIRNSPLHF; j_call: TRBJ1-6; v_call: TRBV6-5; d_call: .; clone_size: .
cdr3_aa: CASSLPGTGIYSSYEQYF; j_call: TRBJ2-7; v_call: TRBV28; d_call: TRBD1; clone_size: few
cdr3_aa: CAISEYQETQYF; j_call: TRBJ2-5; v_call: TRBV10-3; d_call: .; clone_size: .
cdr3_aa: CASSQGLSSYEQYF; j_call: TRBJ2-7; v_call: TRBV4-1; d_call: .; clone_size: .
cdr3_aa: CASSLGAQPRLNEQFF; j_call: TRBJ2-1; v_call: TRBV7-8; d_call: .; clone_size: .
cdr3_aa: CSARGAGQGTNYGYTF; j_call: TRBJ1-2; v_call: TRBV20-1; d_call: TRBD1; clone_size: .
cdr3_aa: CASSLAGTEPEQYF; j_call: TRBJ2-5; v_call: TRBV5-1; d_call: TRBD1; clone_size: .
cdr3_aa: CASSQAPYNEQYF; j_call: TRBJ2-7; v_call: TRBV3-1; d_call: .; clone_size: once
cdr3_aa: CASSYGTGVFNEQFF; j_call: TRBJ2-1; v_call: TRBV9; d_call: TRBD1; clone_size: .
cdr3_aa: CASACPRDLLPTGELFF; j_call: TRBJ2-2; v_call: TRBV6-7; d_call: .; clone_size: .
cdr3_aa: CASSLASGSRNEQFF; j_call: TRBJ2-1; v_call: TRBV7-2; d_call: TRBD2; clone_size: once
cdr3_aa: CASISEGGGAGEQYF; j_call: TRBJ2-7; v_call: TRBV6-1; d_call: .; clone_size: .
cdr3_aa: CASSLPRGANYGYTF; j_call: TRBJ1-2; v_call: TRBV5-5; d_call: .; clone_size: .
cdr3_aa: CASSSPWGNSSYNEQFF; j_call: TRBJ2-1; v_call: TRBV7-6; d_call: .; clone_size: .
cdr3_aa: CASQMSPVNEQFF; j_call: TRBJ2-1; v_call: TRBV7-2; d_call: .; clone_size: few
cdr3_aa: CSAGQYSNQPQHF; j_call: TRBJ1-5; v_call: TRBV20-1; d_call: .; clone_size: few
cdr3_aa: CASSQASGLPYNEQFF; j_call: TRBJ2-1; v_call: TRBV4-3; d_call: TRBD2; clone_size: .
cdr3_aa: CASTGPWNTEAFF; j_call: TRBJ1-1; v_call: TRBV21-1; d_call: .; clone_size: many